The 25 T cell receptor beta chains below all came from one sample that was sequenced in a study of brain metastases from non-small cell lung cancer (dated by TCRdb to about 2019). Library prep was done by the immunoSEQ multiplex PCR assay. Imported from immuneACCESS, the table was reduced by TCRdb to in-frame sequences with V and J called. These copies leave out some clones; in studies compared against another copy, an unresolved V gene accounts for under half, and the cause of the remainder is not known. In this sample the table shows roughly 14,000 clones, about 83% of which occur a single time. The top ten clones comprise roughly 8% of the sample. Sequenced input: primary lung tumor tissue. According to the study, the label for this sample's cell subset or site signals: primary lung tumor paired with brain metastasis. All receptors derive from a donor older than 35 with non-small cell lung cancer.

The chain employs TRBV6-5 and TRBJ1-2; D gene unclear. Germline V gives CDR1 MNHEY, CDR2 SVGAGI. The CDR3 runs 14 residues. The V and J ends lost 6 bases and 0 bases respectively, with 11 bases between them. The CDR3, as DNA: TGTGCCAGCAGCCGTGGAATGACTAACTATGGCTACACCTTC. Its translation is CASSRGMTNYGYTF.

This clone was seen only a few times. V gene TRBV2 combines with J gene TRBJ1-2; 8 nucleotides line up with TRBD1. V lost 8 bases to trimming and J lost 10 bases; unmatched junction nucleotides: 3. This CDR3 region has 10 residues. The germline CDR1 and CDR2 sequences are SNHLY and FYNNEI. The CDR3 loop is CASGDRSYTF. The CDR3 nucleotides are TGTGCCAGCGGGGACAGGTCCTACACCTTC.

The chain has TRBV15 and TRBJ2-5; 7 nucleotides align to TRBD2. The trim removed 0 bases at V and 4 bases at J, leaving 5 bases unmatched. The CDR3 length is 15 residues. CDR1 and CDR2 from the germline V gene are LNHNV and YYDKDF (reference sequence). The chain's CDR3 is CATSRDREGIETQYF. CDR3 sequence (DNA): TGTGCCACCAGCAGAGATAGGGAGGGAATAGAGACCCAGTACTTC.

About this clone: Different DNA sequences within this sample yield the same CDR3. The chain links TRBV6-6 to TRBJ1-3; D is uncertain. From germline, CDR1 is MNHNY and CDR2 SVGAGI (reference sequence). The CDR3 extends over 16 amino acids. Trimming pared 5 bases from V and 4 bases from J, leaving 18 bases between. CDR3 nucleotide sequence: TGTGCCAGCAGTCCCTCTAATAGCGCTCTGGGAAACACCATATATTTT. Translating gives CASSPSNSALGNTIYF.

DNA of the CDR3: TGTGCCAGCAGCAAGAGAGGTACGCAGTATTTT. Translation: CASSKRGTQYF. The chain links TRBV11-3 to TRBJ2-3; D is ambiguous. V lost 5 bases and J lost 8, with 8 bases in between. This CDR3 is 11 amino acids long. Germline V gene sequence: CDR1 SGHNT, CDR2 YENEEA. Full variable domain (remainder filled in from reference TRBV11-3 and TRBJ2-3): EAGVVQSPRYKIIEKKQPVAFWCNPISGHNTLYWYLQNLGQGPELLIRYENEEAVDDSQLPKDRFSAERLKGVDSTLKIQPAELGDSAVYLCASSKRGTQYFGPGTRLTVL.

The rearrangement links TRBV7-9 to TRBJ2-5; no firm D call. V dropped 1 base and J dropped 0 bases, with 12 bases sitting between them. Germline-derived CDR1 and CDR2 are SEHNR and FQNEAQ (reference sequence). CDR3 length equals 16 residues. CDR3 protein: CASSLVRPANQETQYF. CDR3 coding DNA: TGTGCCAGCAGCTTAGTACGGCCTGCTAACCAAGAGACCCAGTACTTC.

This chain connects TRBV7-6 to TRBJ1-5; no firm D call. The germline V gene encodes CDR1 SGHVS and CDR2 FNYEAQ. V lost 1 base, J lost 0 bases, and 7 bases lay in between. This CDR3 spans 15 amino acids. The CDR3 DNA is TGTGCCAGCAGCTTAGAGGGTAATAGCAATCAGCCCCAGCATTTT. It is translated as CASSLEGNSNQPQHF.

This chain connects TRBV6-5 to TRBJ1-5, with TRBD1 as a possible D gene (5 bases). V was shortened by 2 bases and J by 7 bases, with 9 bases between the two germline ends. The germline V gene has CDR1 MNHEY and CDR2 SVGAGI. This CDR3 has 13 amino acids. The CDR3 DNA follows: TGTGCCAGCAGTTACGGTGGGGGGCAGCCCCAGCATTTT. It translates to CASSYGGGQPQHF.

The J gene is TRBJ1-4, the V gene TRBV6-5, with 7 bases aligning to TRBD1. There are 15 residues in the CDR3. With V trimmed by 5 bases and J by 4 bases, 7 bases remained unmatched. CDR1 is MNHEY and CDR2 is SVGAGI in the germline V gene. In DNA, the CDR3 is TGTGCCAGCAGTACCGGACAGGCAAATAATGAAAAACTGTTTTTT. This sequence encodes CASSTGQANNEKLFF.

This chain links TRBV10-2 with TRBJ1-1; tentative D call: TRBD1 (6 bases). The germline V and J ends were trimmed by 8 bases and 7 bases, with 17 bases remaining between them. Germline V lookup: CDR1 WSHSY, CDR2 SAAADI. There are 13 residues in the CDR3. In DNA, the CDR3 is TGCGCCAGCGCCGGACAGCCCCGACGTGAAGCTTTCTTT. It yields the protein CASAGQPRREAFF.

The chain uses TRBV19 and TRBJ1-4; D remains ambiguous. Germline-derived CDR1 and CDR2 are LNHDA and SQIVND (reference sequence). V shed 5 bases and J shed 5 bases, with 12 bases lying between them. The CDR3 is made up of 14 amino acids. The CDR3 reads CASSRGGFNEKLFF. The CDR3 DNA reads as TGTGCCAGTAGTCGAGGAGGCTTCAATGAAAAACTGTTTTTT.

This sequence joins TRBV6-5 and TRBJ1-6; D ambiguous. Trimming stripped 3 bases from V and 0 bases from J, with 9 bases between. The germline V gene has CDR1 MNHEY and CDR2 SVGAGI. The CDR3 loop spans 16 amino acids. CDR3 coding DNA: TGTGCCAGCAGTTATGGGCCTAACTCCTATAATTCACCCCTCCACTTT. It translates to CASSYGPNSYNSPLHF.

The CDR3 region is CASSPGRNTIYF. The CDR3 region has the DNA TGTGCCAGCAGTCCCGGGCGAAACACCATATATTTT. The V gene is TRBV27, the J gene TRBJ1-3; D uncertain. This CDR3 is 12 amino acids long. V was cut by 5 bases and J by 5 bases, with 7 bases left in between. Per the germline V gene, CDR1 is MNHEY and CDR2 is SMNVEV (reference sequence).

This rearrangement joins TRBV24-1 to TRBJ2-2; 7 nucleotides agree with TRBD1. J lost 4 bases, V lost 3 bases, and 7 bases had no gene match. The CDR3 has 16 amino acids. Per germline, CDR1 KGHDR and CDR2 SFDVKD. The CDR3 spells CATSDQGGAGTGELFF. The DNA of the CDR3 is TGTGCCACCAGTGATCAAGGGGGCGCGGGCACCGGGGAGCTGTTTTTT.

The genes are TRBV6-1 and TRBJ1-2; no clear D. V was pared by 4 bases and J by 2 bases, with 17 bases between. CDR3 length: 16 residues. Germline CDR1 reads MNHNS; CDR2 reads SASEGT. CDR3 sequence: CASSVRQLILNYGYTF. The CDR3 region has the DNA TGTGCCAGCAGTGTTCGCCAGCTAATCTTAAACTATGGCTACACCTTC.

The chain carries TRBV15 and TRBJ1-1; D gene uncertain. Trimming took off 0 bases at V and 4 bases at J, with 9 bases between the two ends. In germline, CDR1 is LNHNV, CDR2 YYDKDF (reference sequence). There are 14 residues in the CDR3. The CDR3 region has the DNA TGTGCCACCAGCAGAGATCAGAAGGGCACTGAAGCTTTCTTT. It is translated as CATSRDQKGTEAFF.

V and J are TRBV6-5 and TRBJ2-5; 7 bases match TRBD1. This CDR3 has 14 residues. Germline loops: CDR1 MNHEY, CDR2 SVGAGI. J was trimmed by 2 bases and V by 5 bases; bases with no gene match: 5. The DNA for the CDR3 is TGTGCCAGCAGTATACCGGGACAGCAAGAGACCCAGTACTTC. Protein sequence: CASSIPGQQETQYF.

V usage is TRBV28 and J usage is TRBJ1-2; 7 nucleotides line up with TRBD1. Germline V gives CDR1 MDHEN, CDR2 SYDVKM. J gave up 5 bases and V 6 bases, and 21 bases lay outside the gene matches. The CDR3 contains 18 residues. The CDR3 region has the DNA TGTGCCAGCAGCCCCTTAGGGGTGAGGAAGACACAGGGGTATGGCTACACCTTC. Protein product: CASSPLGVRKTQGYGYTF.

The genes are TRBV4-1 and TRBJ1-1; TRBD1 agrees at 7 bases. With V trimmed by 1 base and J by 7 bases, 9 bases remained unmatched. This CDR3 is built from 15 residues. Germline V gives CDR1 MGHRA, CDR2 YSYEKL. This chain's CDR3 is CASSQVMGQMIEAFF. The CDR3 region has the DNA TGCGCCAGCAGCCAAGTCATGGGACAGATGATTGAAGCTTTCTTT.

J is TRBJ1-2 and V is TRBV3-1 (or the pseudogene TRBV3-2), with no clear D. Trimming removed 1 base from V and 6 bases from J, with 9 bases in between. CDR3 length equals 13 residues. Germline V CDR1 and CDR2: LGHDT, YNNKEL (reference sequence). This CDR3 is CASSQGAGNGYTF. The CDR3 DNA reads TGTGCCAGCAGCCAAGGAGCGGGGAATGGCTACACCTTC.

This clone has a single count. CDR3 DNA sequence: TGTGCCAGCAGTTCCTTAGCGGGGGGGTACGAGCAGTACGTC. This encodes CASSSLAGGYEQYV. The chain links TRBV6-5 to TRBJ2-7, with TRBD2 identical over 11 bases. Unmatched junction bases numbered 3, after V lost 4 bases and J lost 4 bases. This CDR3 has 14 amino acids. Germline assignment: CDR1 MNHEY and CDR2 SVGAGI.

The rearrangement uses TRBV5-1 and TRBJ2-1; tentatively, D is TRBD2 (6 bases). V was pared by 0 bases and J by 16 bases, with 17 bases between. This CDR3 is built from 13 residues. From germline, CDR1 is SGHRS and CDR2 YFSETQ. The CDR3 is CASSLAPGGDCFF. In DNA form, the CDR3 reads TGCGCCAGCAGCTTGGCCCCCGGAGGGGATTGTTTCTTC. Drawing the rest from reference TRBV5-1 and TRBJ2-1, the complete variable domain is KAGVTQTPRYLIKTRGQQVTLSCSPISGHRSVSWYQQTPGQGLQFLFEYFSETQRNKGNFPGRFSGRQFSNSRSEMNVSTLELGDSALYLCASSLAPGGDCFFGPGTRLTVL.

The CDR3 DNA follows: TGTGCCAGCAGCCTTCCTCCGGAGGAGCAGTATTTT. Amino acid sequence: CASSLPPEEQYF. The chain employs TRBV7-2 and TRBJ2-3, with D possibly matching TRBD2 (5 bases). Germline V gene data show CDR1 as SGHTA and CDR2 as FQGNSA. The CDR3 length is 12 residues. The V gene lost 5 bases and the J gene lost 11 bases, with 14 bases spanning the gap.

V is TRBV2 and J is TRBJ1-6; D unresolved. CDR1 and CDR2 from the germline V gene are SNHLY and FYNNEI. The CDR3 is made up of 17 amino acids. V gave up 3 bases and J gave up 0 bases, with 12 bases separating them. The DNA for the CDR3 is TGTGCCAGCAGTGACTGGATACTGAGCTCCTATAATTCACCCCTCCACTTT. Its translation: CASSDWILSSYNSPLHF.

The V call is TRBV7-8, the J call TRBJ1-6; possibly TRBD1 for D (6 bases). Germline V gene lookup returns CDR1 SGHVS and CDR2 FQNEAQ. Trimming took off 5 bases at V and 0 bases at J, with 17 bases between the two ends. The CDR3 has 18 amino acids. The CDR3 DNA follows: TGTGCCAGCAGCCCACGGGACACCGGCTACTCCTATAATTCACCCCTCCACTTT. Translated, it gives CASSPRDTGYSYNSPLHF.